The sequence of this T cell receptor (beta chain) was determined in a study of shared clonotypes between healthy human individuals. Study-level background: With ages of 18 to 49, the donors were a couple of women and a few men. Study outcomes and limitations: It was observed that 5% to 6% of naive CD4 clonotypes were shared across several donors.

This clone was seen a single time. The antigen is undetermined. On sorted subsets, replicate PCRs used approximately 190 ng DNA, or around 30,000 T cell genomes. Only in-frame clones appear in the TCRdb table, and some are missing; sequencing was by immunoSEQ multiplex PCR. This sample yields about 92,000 clones, of which approximately 63% are seen a single time; roughly 50% belongs to the top ten. The sequencing sample was made of memory CD8+ T cells sorted from blood. Subset denoted: CD45RO+ cells pooled with CCR7-negative TemRA cells. The sequence was obtained from a man aged 25-40 years in good health.

CDR3 DNA sequence: TGTGCCAGCAGCTTTGGGACAGGGAATTCACCCCTCCACTTT. Translation gives CASSFGTGNSPLHF. The chain uses TRBV5-6 and TRBJ1-6; TRBD1 matches at 9 bases. There are 14 residues in the CDR3. Germline loops: CDR1 SGHDT, CDR2 YYEEEE. With V trimmed by 2 bases and J by 7 bases, 1 base remained unmatched.